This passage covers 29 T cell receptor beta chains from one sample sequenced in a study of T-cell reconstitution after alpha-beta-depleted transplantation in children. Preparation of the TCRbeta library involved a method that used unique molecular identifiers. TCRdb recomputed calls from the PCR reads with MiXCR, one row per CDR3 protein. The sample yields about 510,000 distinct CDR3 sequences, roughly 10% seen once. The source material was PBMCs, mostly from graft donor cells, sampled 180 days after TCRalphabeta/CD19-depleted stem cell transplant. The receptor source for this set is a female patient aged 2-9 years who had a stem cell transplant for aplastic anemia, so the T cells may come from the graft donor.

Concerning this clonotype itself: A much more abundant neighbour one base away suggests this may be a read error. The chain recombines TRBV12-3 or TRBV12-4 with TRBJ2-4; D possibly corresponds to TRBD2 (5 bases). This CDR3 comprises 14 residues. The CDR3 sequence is CASSLSLAKNSQYF. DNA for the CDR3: TGTGCCAGCAGTTTAAGTCTAGCCAAAAACAGTCAGTACTTC.

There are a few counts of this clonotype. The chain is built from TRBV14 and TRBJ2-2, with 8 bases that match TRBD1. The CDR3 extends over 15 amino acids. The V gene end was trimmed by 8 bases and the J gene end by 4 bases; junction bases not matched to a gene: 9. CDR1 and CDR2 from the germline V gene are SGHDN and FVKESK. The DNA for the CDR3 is TGTGCCAGCCAAAGACAGGGGACAGGCACCGGGGAGCTGTTTTTT. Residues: CASQRQGTGTGELFF.

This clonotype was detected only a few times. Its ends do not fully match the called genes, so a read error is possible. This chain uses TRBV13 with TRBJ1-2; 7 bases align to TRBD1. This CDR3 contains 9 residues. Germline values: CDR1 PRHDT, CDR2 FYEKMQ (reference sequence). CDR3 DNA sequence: TGTGCCAGCAGCCACTGGACAGGTTTC. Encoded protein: CASSHWTGF.

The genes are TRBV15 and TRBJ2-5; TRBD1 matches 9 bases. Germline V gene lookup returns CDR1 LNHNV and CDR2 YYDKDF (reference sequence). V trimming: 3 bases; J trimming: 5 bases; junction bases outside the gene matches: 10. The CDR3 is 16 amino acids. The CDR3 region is CATSSRDRVIVETQYF. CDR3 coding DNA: TGTGCCACCAGCAGCCGGGACAGGGTGATCGTGGAGACCCAGTACTTC. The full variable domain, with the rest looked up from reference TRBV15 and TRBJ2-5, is DAMVIQNPRYQVTQFGKPVTLSCSQTLNHNVMYWYQQKSSQAPKLLFHYYDKDFNNEADTPDNFQSRRPNTSFCFLDIRSPGLGDTAMYLCATSSRDRVIVETQYFGPGTRLLVL.

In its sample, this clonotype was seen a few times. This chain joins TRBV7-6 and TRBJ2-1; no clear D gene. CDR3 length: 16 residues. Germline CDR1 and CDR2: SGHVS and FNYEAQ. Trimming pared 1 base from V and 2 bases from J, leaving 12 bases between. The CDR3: CASSLGSLPTYNEQFF. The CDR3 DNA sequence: TGTGCCAGCAGCTTAGGTAGCCTCCCCACCTACAATGAGCAGTTCTTC. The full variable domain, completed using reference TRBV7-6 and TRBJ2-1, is GAGVSQSPRYKVTKRGQDVALRCDPISGHVSLYWYRQALGQGPEFLTYFNYEAQQDKSGLPNDRFSAERPEGSISTLTIQRTEQRDSAMYRCASSLGSLPTYNEQFFGPGTRLTVL.

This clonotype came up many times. The CDR3, as DNA: TGTGCCAGCAGTAGGGGTCTTAACGGCTACACCTTC. It translates to CASSRGLNGYTF. This rearrangement joins TRBV12-3 or TRBV12-4 to TRBJ1-2; possible D gene TRBD1, 5 bases. Trimming removed 5 bases at V and 8 bases at J, with 12 bases between. CDR3 size: 12 residues.

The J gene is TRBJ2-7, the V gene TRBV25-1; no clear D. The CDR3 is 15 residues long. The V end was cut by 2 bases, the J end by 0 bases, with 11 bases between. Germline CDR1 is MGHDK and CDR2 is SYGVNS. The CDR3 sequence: CASSESGLNSYEQYF. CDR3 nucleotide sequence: TGTGCCAGCAGTGAAAGTGGGTTAAACTCCTACGAGCAGTACTTC.

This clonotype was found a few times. CDR3 sequence reads: CASSLRRTRGSNQPQHF. CDR3 nucleotides: TGTGCCAGCAGTTTAAGGAGAACTCGGGGGAGCAATCAGCCCCAGCATTTT. The rearrangement links TRBV12-3 or TRBV12-4 to TRBJ1-5, with D perhaps matching TRBD1 (5 bases). V shed 2 bases and J shed 1 base, with 15 bases lying between them. The length of the CDR3 is 17 residues.

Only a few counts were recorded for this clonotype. CDR3 coding DNA: TGTGCCAGCAGTTACCCGAACAAGGGACTAGGAGTCCATGAGCAGTTCTTC. Its protein is CASSYPNKGLGVHEQFF. The chain uses TRBV6-2 or TRBV6-3 and TRBJ2-1; 8 nucleotides agree with TRBD2. The germline V gene encodes CDR1 MNHEY and CDR2 SVGEGT. V lost 2 bases, J lost 8 bases, and 14 bases stayed unmatched. The CDR3 length is 17 residues.

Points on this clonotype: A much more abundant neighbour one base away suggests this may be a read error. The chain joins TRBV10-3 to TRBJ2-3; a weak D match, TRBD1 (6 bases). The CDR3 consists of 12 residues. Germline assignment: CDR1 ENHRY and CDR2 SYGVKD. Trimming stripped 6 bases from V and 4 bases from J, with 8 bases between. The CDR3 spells CAIRQGSDTQYF. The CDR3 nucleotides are TGTGCCATCAGGCAGGGGTCAGATACGCAGTATTTT.

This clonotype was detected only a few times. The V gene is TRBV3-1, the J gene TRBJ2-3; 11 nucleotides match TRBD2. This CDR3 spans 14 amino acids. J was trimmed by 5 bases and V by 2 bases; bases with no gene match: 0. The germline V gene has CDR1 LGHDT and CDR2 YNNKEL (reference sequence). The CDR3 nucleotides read TGTGCCAGCAGCCAACTAGCGGGAGGAGATACGCAGTATTTT. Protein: CASSQLAGGDTQYF.

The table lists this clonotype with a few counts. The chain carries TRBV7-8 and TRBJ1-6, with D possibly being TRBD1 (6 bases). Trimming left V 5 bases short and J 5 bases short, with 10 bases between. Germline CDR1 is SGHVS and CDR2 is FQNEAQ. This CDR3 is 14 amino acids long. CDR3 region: CASSVQGDNSPLHF. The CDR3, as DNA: TGTGCCAGCAGCGTACAGGGAGATAATTCACCCCTCCACTTT.

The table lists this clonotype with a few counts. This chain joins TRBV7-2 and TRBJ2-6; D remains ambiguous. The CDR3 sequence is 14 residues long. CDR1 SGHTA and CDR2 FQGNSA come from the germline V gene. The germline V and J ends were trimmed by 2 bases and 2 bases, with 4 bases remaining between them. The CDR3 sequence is CASSLTTGANVLTF. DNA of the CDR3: TGTGCCAGCAGCTTAACGACTGGGGCCAACGTCCTGACTTTC. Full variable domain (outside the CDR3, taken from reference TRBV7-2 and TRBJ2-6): GAGVSQSPSNKVTEKGKDVELRCDPISGHTALYWYRQSLGQGLEFLIYFQGNSAPDKSGLPSDRFSAERTGGSVSTLTIQRTQQEDSAVYLCASSLTTGANVLTFGAGSRLTVL.

Here the CDR3 DNA reads TGTGCCAGCAGTTCTCCAGGCATCGGGGAGCTGTTTTTT. This gives the protein CASSSPGIGELFF. The genes are TRBV12-3 or TRBV12-4 and TRBJ2-2; D is ambiguous. Trimming took off 4 bases at V and 7 bases at J, with 10 bases between the two ends. The CDR3 covers 13 residues.

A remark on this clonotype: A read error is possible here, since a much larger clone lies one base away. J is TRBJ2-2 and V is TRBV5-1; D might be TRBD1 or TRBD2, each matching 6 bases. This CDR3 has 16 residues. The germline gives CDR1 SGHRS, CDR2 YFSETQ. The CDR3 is CASRLTGTRNTAELFF. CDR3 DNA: TGCGCCAGCAGACTAACAGGGACTCGGAACACCGCGGAGCTGTTTTTT.

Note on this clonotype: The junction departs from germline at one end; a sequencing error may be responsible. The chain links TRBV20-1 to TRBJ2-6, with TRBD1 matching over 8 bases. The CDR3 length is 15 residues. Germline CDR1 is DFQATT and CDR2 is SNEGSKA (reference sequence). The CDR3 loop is CSARQGTRGANGLTF. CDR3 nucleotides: TGCAGTGCAAGACAGGGGACGCGAGGGGCCAACGGCCTGACTTTC.

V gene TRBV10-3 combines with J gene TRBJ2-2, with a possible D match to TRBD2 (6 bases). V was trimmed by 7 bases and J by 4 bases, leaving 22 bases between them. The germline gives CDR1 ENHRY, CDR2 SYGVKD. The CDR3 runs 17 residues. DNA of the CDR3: TGTGCCATCAAAAACCAAACTAGCCCCGGCCGCACCGGGGAGCTGTTTTTT. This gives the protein CAIKNQTSPGRTGELFF.

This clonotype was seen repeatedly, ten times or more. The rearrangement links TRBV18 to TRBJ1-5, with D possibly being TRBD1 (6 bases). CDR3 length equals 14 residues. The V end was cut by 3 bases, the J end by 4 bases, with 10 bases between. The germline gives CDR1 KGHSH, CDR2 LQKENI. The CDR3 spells CASSPRQGNQPQHF. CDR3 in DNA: TGTGCCAGCTCACCGAGGCAGGGGAATCAGCCCCAGCATTTT. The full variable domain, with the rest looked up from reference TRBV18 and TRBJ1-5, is NAGVMQNPRHLVRRRGQEARLRCSPMKGHSHVYWYRQLPEEGLKFMVYLQKENIIDESGMPKERFSAEFPKEGPSILRIQQVVRGDSAAYFCASSPRQGNQPQHFGDGTRLSIL.

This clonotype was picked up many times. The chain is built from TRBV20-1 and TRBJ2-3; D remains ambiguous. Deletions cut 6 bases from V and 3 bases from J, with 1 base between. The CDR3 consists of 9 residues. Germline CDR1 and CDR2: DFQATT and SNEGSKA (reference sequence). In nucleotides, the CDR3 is TGCAGTGCGACAGATACGCAGTATTTT. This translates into CSATDTQYF.

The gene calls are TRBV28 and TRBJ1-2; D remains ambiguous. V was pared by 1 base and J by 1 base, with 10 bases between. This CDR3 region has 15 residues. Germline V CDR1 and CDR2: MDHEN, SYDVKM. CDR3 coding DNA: TGTGCCAGCAGTTTATATAGAGAACATAACTATGGCTACACCTTC. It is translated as CASSLYREHNYGYTF.

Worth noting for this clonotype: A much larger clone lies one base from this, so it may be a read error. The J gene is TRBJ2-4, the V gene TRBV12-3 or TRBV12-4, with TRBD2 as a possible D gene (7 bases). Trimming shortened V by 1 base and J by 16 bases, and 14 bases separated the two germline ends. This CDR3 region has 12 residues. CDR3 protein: CASSLGGGRVYF. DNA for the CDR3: TGTGCCAGCAGTTTAGGGGGGGGCCGAGTTTACTTC.

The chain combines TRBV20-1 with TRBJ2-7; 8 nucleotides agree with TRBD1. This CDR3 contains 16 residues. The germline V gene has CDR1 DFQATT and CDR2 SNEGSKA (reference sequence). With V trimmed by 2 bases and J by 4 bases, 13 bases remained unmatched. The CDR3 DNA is TGCAGTGCTAGAACACGGACAGGGAATCTATTGTACGAGCAGTACTTC. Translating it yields CSARTRTGNLLYEQYF.

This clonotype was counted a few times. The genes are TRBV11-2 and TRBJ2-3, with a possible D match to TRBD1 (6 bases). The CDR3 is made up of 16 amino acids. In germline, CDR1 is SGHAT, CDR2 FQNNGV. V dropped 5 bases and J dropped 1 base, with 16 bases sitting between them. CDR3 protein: CASSLQGGLGTDTQYF. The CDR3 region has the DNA TGTGCCAGCAGCCTACAGGGCGGTCTTGGCACAGATACGCAGTATTTT.

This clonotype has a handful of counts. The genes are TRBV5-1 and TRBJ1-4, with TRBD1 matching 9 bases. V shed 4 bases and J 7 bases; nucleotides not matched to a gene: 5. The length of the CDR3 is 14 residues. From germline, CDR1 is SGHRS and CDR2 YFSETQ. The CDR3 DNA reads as TGCGCCAGCAGCCCCGGGACAGGGTTTGAAAAACTGTTTTTT. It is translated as CASSPGTGFEKLFF. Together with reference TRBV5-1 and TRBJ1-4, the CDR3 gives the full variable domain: KAGVTQTPRYLIKTRGQQVTLSCSPISGHRSVSWYQQTPGQGLQFLFEYFSETQRNKGNFPGRFSGRQFSNSRSEMNVSTLELGDSALYLCASSPGTGFEKLFFGSGTQLSVL.

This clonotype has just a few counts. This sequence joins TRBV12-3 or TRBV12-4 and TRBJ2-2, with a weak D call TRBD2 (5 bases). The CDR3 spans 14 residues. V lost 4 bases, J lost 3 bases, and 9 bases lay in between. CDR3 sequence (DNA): TGTGCCAGCAGTTGGGAGCAGTACACCGGGGAGCTGTTTTTT. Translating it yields CASSWEQYTGELFF.

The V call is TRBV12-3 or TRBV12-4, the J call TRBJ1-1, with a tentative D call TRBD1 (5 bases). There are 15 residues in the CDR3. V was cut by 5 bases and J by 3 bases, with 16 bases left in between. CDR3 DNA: TGTGCCAGCAGTCCCCCAGGAGGGGATTACACTGAAGCTTTCTTT. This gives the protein CASSPPGGDYTEAFF.

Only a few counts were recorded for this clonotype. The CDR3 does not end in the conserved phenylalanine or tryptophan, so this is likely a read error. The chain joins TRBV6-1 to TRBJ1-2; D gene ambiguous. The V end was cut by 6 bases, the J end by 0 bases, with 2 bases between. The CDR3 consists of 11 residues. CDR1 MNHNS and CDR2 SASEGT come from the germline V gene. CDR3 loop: CASRPNYGYTL. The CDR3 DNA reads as TGTGCCAGCAGACCTAACTATGGCTACACCTTA.

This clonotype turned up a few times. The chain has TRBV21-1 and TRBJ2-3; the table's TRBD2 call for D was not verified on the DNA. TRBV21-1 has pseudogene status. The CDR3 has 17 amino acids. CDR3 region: CASSSRTIPRATDTQYF. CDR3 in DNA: TGTGCCAGCAGCTCACGGACTATCCCCAGAGCCACAGATACGCAGTATTTT.

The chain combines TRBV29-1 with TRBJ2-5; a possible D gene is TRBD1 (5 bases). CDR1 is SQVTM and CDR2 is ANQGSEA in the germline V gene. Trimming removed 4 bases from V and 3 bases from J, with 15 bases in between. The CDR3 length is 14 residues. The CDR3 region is CSVAGSFREETQYF. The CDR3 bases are TGCAGCGTTGCAGGGTCCTTTCGAGAAGAGACCCAGTACTTC.